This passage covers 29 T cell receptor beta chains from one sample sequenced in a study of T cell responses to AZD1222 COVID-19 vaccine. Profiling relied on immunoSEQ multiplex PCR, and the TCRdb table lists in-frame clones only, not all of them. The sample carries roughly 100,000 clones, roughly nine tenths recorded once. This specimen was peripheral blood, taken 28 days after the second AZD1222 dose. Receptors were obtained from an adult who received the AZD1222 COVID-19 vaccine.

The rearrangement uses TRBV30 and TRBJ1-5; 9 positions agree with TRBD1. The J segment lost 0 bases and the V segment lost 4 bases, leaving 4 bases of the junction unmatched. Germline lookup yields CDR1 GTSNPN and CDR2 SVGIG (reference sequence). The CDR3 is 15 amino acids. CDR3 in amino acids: CAWKDRGVSNQPQHF. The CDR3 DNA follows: TGTGCCTGGAAGGACAGGGGAGTTAGCAATCAGCCCCAGCATTTT.

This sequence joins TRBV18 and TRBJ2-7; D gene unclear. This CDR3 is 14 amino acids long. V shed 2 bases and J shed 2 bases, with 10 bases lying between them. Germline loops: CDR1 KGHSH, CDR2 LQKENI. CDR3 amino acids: CASSPLPGTYEQYF. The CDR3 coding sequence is TGTGCCAGCTCACCATTGCCAGGAACCTACGAGCAGTACTTC.

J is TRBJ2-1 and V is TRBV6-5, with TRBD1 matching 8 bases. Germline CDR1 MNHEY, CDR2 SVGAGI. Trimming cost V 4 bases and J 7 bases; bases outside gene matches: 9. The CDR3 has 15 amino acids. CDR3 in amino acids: CASSFQGARENEQFF. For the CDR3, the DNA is TGTGCCAGCAGTTTTCAGGGGGCGCGAGAAAATGAGCAGTTCTTC.

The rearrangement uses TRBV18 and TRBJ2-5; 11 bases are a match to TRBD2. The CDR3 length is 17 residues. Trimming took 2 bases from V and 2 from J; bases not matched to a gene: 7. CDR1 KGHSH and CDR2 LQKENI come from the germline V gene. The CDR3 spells CASSPKLAGGSQETQYF. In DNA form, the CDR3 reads TGTGCCAGCTCACCAAAATTAGCGGGAGGGAGTCAAGAGACCCAGTACTTC.

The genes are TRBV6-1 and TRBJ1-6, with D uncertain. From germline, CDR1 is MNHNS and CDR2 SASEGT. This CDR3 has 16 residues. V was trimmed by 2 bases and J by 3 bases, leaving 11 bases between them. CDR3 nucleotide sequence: TGTGCCAGCAGTGAATCGGGTGGCAGCTATAATTCACCCCTCCACTTT. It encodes CASSESGGSYNSPLHF.

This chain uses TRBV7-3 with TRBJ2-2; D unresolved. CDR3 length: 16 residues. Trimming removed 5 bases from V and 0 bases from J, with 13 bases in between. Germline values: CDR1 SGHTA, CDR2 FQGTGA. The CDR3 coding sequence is TGTGCCAGCAGCCCCAACGTACCATCGAACACCGGGGAGCTGTTTTTT. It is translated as CASSPNVPSNTGELFF.

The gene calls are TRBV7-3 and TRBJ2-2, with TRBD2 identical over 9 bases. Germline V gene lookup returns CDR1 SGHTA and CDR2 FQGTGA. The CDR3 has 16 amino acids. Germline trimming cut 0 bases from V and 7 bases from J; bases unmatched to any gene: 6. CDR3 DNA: TGTGCCAGCAGCTTAACGCCTAGCGGGAATGTCGGGGAGCTGTTTTTT. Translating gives CASSLTPSGNVGELFF.

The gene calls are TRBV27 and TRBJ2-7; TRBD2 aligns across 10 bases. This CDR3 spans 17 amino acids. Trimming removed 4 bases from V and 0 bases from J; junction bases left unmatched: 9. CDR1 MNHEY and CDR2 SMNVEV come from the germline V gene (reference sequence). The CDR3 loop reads CASSSGPTSGDSYEQYF. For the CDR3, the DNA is TGTGCCAGCAGTTCGGGCCCAACTAGCGGGGACTCCTACGAGCAGTACTTC.

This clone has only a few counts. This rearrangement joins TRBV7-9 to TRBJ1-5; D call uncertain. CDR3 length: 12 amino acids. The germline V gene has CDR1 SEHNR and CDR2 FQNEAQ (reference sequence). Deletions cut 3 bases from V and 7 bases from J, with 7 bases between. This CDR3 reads CASSFSFQPQHF. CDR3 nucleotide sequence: TGTGCCAGCAGCTTCAGTTTCCAGCCCCAGCATTTT.

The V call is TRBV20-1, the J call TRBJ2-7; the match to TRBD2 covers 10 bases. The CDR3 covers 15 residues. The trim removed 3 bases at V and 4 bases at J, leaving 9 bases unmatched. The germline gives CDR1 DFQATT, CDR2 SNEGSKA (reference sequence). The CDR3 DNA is TGCAGTGCTAGTGGCCTAGCGGGAGTAGGGTACGAGCAGTACTTC. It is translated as CSASGLAGVGYEQYF.

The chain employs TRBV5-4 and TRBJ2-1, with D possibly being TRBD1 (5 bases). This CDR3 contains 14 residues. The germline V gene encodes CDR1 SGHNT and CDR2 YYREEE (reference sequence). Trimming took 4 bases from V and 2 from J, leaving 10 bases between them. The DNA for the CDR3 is TGTGCCAGCAGCGGTAGGGGTACCTACAATGAGCAGTTCTTC. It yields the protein CASSGRGTYNEQFF.

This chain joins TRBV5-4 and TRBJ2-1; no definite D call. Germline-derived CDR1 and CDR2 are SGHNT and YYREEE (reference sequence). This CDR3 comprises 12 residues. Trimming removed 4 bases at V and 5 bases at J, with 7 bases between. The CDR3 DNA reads TGTGCCAGCAGCCTTACCGACAATGAGCAGTTCTTC. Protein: CASSLTDNEQFF.

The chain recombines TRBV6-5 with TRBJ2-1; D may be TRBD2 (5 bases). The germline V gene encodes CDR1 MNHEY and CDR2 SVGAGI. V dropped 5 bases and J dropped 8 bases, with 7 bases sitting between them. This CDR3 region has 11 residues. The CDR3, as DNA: TGTGCCAGCAGTCTACTAGATGAGCAGTTCTTC. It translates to CASSLLDEQFF.

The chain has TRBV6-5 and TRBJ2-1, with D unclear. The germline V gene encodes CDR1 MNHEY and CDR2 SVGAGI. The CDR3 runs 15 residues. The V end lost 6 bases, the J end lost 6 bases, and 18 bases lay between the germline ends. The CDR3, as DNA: TGTGCCAGCAGGTCCCAGGCAGCCTCCGCCAATGAGCAGTTCTTC. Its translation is CASRSQAASANEQFF.

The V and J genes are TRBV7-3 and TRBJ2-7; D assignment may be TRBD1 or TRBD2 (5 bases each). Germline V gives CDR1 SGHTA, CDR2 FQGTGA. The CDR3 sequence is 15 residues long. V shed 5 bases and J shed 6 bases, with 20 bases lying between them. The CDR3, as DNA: TGTGCCAGCAGCCCGAGTCTGGGACCCGGGTCCGAGCAGTACTTC. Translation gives CASSPSLGPGSEQYF.

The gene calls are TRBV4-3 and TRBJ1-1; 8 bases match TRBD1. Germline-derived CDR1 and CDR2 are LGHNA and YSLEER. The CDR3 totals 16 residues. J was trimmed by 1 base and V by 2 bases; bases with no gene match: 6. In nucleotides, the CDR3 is TGCGCCAGCAGCCAACACAGGACAGGGAAGAACACTGAAGCTTTCTTT. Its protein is CASSQHRTGKNTEAFF.

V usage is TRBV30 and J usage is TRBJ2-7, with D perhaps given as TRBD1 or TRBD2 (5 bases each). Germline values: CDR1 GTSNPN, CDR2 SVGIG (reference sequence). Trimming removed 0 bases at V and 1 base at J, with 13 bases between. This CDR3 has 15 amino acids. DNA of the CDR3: TGTGCCTGGAGTGTAGCAGGGACCGTTTCCTACGAGCAGTACTTC. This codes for CAWSVAGTVSYEQYF.

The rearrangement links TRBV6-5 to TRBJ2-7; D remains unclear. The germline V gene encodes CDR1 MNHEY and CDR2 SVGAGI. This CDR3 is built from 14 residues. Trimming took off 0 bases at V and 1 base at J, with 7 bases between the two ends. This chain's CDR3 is CASSYSPRSYEQYF. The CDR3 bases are TGTGCCAGCAGTTACTCTCCCAGATCCTACGAGCAGTACTTC.

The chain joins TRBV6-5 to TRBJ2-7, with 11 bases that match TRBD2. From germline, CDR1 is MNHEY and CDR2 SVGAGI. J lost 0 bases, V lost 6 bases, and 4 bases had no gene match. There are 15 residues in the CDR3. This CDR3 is CASSLAGGLSYEQYF. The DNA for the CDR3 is TGTGCCAGCAGCCTAGCGGGAGGTCTCTCCTACGAGCAGTACTTC.

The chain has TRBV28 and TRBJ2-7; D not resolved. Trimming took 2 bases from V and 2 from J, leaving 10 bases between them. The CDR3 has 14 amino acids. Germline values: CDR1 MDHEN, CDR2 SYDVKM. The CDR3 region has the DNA TGTGCCAGCAGTTTAAGTGGAAGAGCCTACGAGCAGTACTTC. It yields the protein CASSLSGRAYEQYF.

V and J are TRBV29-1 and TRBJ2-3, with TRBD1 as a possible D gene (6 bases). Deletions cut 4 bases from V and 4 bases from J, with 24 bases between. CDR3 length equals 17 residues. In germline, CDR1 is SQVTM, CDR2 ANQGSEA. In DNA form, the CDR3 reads TGCAGCGTTGGGCGAGTCAGTAACAGGGTCCGGTCAGATACGCAGTATTTT. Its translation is CSVGRVSNRVRSDTQYF.

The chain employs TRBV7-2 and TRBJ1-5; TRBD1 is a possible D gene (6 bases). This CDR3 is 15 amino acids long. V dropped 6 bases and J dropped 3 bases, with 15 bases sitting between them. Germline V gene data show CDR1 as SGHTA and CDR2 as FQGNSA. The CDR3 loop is CASRLPGHINQPQHF. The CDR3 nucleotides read TGTGCCAGCAGGCTACCGGGACATATCAATCAGCCCCAGCATTTT.

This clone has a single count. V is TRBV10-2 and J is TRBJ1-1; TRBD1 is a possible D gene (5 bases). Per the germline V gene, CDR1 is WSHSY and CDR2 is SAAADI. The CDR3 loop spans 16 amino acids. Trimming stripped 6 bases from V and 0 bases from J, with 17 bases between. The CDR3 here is CASSAVGRGLNTEAFF. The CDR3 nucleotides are TGCGCCAGCAGCGCAGTTGGGCGGGGCCTGAACACTGAAGCTTTCTTT.

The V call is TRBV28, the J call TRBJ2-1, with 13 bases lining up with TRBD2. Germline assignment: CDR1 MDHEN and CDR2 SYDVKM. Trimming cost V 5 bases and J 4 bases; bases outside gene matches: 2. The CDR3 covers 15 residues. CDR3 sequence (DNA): TGTGCCAGCAGTAAACTAGCGGGAGGGTACAATGAGCAGTTCTTC. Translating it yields CASSKLAGGYNEQFF. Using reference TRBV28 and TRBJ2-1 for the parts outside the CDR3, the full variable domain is DVKVTQSSRYLVKRTGEKVFLECVQDMDHENMFWYRQDPGLGLRLIYFSYDVKMKEKGDIPEGYSVSREKKERFSLILESASTNQTSMYLCASSKLAGGYNEQFFGPGTRLTVL.

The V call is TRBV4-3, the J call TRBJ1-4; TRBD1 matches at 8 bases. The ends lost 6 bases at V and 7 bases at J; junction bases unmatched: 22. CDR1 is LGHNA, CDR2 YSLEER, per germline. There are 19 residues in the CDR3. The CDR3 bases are TGCGCCAGCAGTCATCGTTACGGACAGGGCCTGAGAGGGCCTGAAAAACTGTTTTTT. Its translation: CASSHRYGQGLRGPEKLFF.

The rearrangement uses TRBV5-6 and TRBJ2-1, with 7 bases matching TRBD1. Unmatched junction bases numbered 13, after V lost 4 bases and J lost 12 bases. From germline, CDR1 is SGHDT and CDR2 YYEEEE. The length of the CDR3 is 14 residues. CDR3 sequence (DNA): TGTGCCAGCAGCCGACAGGGTACTGGATTTCGGCAGTTCTTC. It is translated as CASSRQGTGFRQFF.

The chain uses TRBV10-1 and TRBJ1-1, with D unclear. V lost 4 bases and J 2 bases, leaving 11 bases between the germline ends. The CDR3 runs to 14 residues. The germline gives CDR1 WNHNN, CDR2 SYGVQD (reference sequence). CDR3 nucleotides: TGCGCCAGCAGTGTACAGAAGAGTAACACTGAAGCTTTCTTT. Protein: CASSVQKSNTEAFF.

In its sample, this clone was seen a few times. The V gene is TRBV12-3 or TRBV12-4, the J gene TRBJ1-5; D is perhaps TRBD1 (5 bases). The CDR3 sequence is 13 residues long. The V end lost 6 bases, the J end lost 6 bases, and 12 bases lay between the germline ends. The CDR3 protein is CASRGRLGQPQHF. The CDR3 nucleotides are TGTGCCAGCAGGGGACGCTTAGGTCAGCCCCAGCATTTT.

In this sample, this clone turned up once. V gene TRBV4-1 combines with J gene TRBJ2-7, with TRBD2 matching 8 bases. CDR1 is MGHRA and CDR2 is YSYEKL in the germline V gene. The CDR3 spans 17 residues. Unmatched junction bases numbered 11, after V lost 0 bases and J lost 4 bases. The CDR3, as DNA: TGCGCCAGCAGCCAAGATAGGTTGGCGGGAGGTAGGTACGAGCAGTACTTC. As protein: CASSQDRLAGGRYEQYF.